The present T cell receptor beta chain was sequenced within a study of cytomegalovirus exposure and HLA in healthy donors. The PCR ran on 60 Vbeta and 13 Jbeta primers. Using immunoSEQ multiplex PCR, the repertoire was profiled, and TCRdb retains in-frame clones only, with some absent. The table has about 180,000 clones, more than 70% seen once; the top ten hold roughly 1%. CDR1 and CDR2 (germline): MNHEY, SMNVEV (reference sequence). The trim removed 4 bases at V and 6 bases at J, leaving 8 bases unmatched. This CDR3 contains 16 residues. The specimen was PBMCs. The chain couples TRBV27 to TRBJ2-7; 14 bases agree with TRBD2. This TCR was sampled from a man aged 30 to 45 in good health and CMV-seronegative. In DNA form, the CDR3 reads TGTGCCAGCAGTTACCGGACTAGCGGGAGGTCCGTCGAGCAGTACTTC. Protein product: CASSYRTSGRSVEQYF.